A single T cell receptor (beta chain) is shown here with its context. Its antigen is unidentified. This sample is drawn from a study of identical twins. Study-wide points: For cord blood, abundant beta clonotypes had fewer insertions, unlike memory repertoires, which showed none.

From germline, CDR1 is SNHLY and CDR2 FYNNEI. Deletions cut 3 bases from V and 0 bases from J, with 12 bases between. The CDR3 is made up of 15 amino acids. From the 5' RACE reads, TCRdb called clonotypes with MiXCR, one entry per CDR3 protein. The table records approximately 630,000 distinct CDR3 sequences, around 7.5% of them present only once. This sample was shared with a second study, whose subject was yellow fever vaccine responses in identical twins.

This sequence was found in a woman aged 18-29 years in good health. Sequenced material: PBMCs. This chain connects TRBV2 to TRBJ2-7, with a possible D match to TRBD2 (5 bases). CDR3: CASSDARVLSYEQYV. Written as DNA, the CDR3 is TGTGCCAGCAGTGATGCGCGGGTTCTCTCCTACGAGCAGTACGTC.